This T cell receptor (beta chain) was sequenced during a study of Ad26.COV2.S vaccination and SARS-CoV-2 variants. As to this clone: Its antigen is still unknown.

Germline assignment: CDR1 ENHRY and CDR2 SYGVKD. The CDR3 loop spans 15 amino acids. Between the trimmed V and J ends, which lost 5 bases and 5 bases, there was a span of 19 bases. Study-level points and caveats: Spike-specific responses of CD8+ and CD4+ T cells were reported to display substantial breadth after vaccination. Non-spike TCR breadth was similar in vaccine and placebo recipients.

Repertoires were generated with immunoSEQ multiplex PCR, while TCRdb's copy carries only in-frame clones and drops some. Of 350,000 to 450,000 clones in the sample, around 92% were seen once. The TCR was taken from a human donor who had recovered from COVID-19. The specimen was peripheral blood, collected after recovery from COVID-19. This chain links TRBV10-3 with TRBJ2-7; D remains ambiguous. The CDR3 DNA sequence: TGTGCCATCAGTTTCGATAGGGCTGACCTTGACGAGCAGTACTTC. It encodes CAISFDRADLDEQYF.